This T cell receptor (beta chain) was profiled in a study of response to subunit inactivated influenza vaccine (dated 2018 in TCRdb). The study in broad terms: The study used deep quantitative T cell receptor repertoire profiling to track responses to a trivalent subunit inactivated influenza vaccine.

About this clonotype: There is no known antigen for this receptor. It has no much larger one-base neighbor in the sample; base qualities were not kept.

Summary of the overall study and its limitations: The authors proposed that each seasonal influenza vaccination may bring in only a limited number of new T cells.

The CDR3 measures 12 amino acids from cysteine to phenylalanine. Only the CDR3 region is kept as DNA, spanning 36 bases read in frame from base 1. Trimming takes 6 bases from V and 5 bases from J, and the germline ends sit 11 bases apart. CDR1 DFQATT and CDR2 SNEGSKA were looked up in the germline V gene (reference sequence). Library construction relied on RT-PCR. Sequencing relied on an Illumina HiSeq 2500. The public reads were run again by TCRdb, first through fastp at Q25 and then through MiXCR, and only productive beta chains were kept. Each CDR3 protein gets just one entry, which takes the most common genes and DNA from the rows behind it. The sample yields hundreds of thousands of distinct CDR3 sequences; around 15% were counted once. Around 7.6% of the sample lies in the top ten.

The sequence joins TRBV20-1 to TRBJ2-1; no D gene is confidently identified. The source was PBMCs from blood, collected less than 15 days before vaccination. The receptor's source is a man over 45 who received an inactivated influenza vaccine. Donor details come from another sample of the same person, matched by shared clones. CDR3 loop: CSAGKNNNEQFF. The sequenced DNA is TGCAGTGCAGGCAAAAACAACAATGAGCAGTTCTTC.